This T cell receptor beta chain came from a study of CD8 T cells in ankylosing spondylitis. Study-level findings and limits: Matched ankylosing spondylitis synovial fluid reportedly showed significant enrichment of disease-linked clones. Prior work had noted some motif variants in reactive arthritis blood and synovial fluid. CD8+ cells made up the disease-linked clones, which were relatively rare in peripheral blood. A TCR beta motif made of 7 to 9 highly homologous variants seemed typical of ankylosing spondylitis blood.

This clonotype was counted ten times or more. The antigen is undetermined. Preparation of TCR beta libraries was done by quantitative 5'-RACE with molecular barcodes. MiXCR was run by TCRdb on the 5' RACE reads, yielding one entry per CDR3 protein. The sample records approximately 520,000 distinct CDR3 sequences, approximately 5% being singletons. The TCR sequence derives from a male donor with ankylosing spondylitis. Material for sequencing was blood, either unsorted or a sorted T cell fraction (not recorded which).

The CDR3, as DNA: TGTGCCAGCCGAAGAGGAGATACGCAGTATTTT. This sequence encodes CASRRGDTQYF. The chain uses TRBV6-5 and TRBJ2-3; D is unresolved. Trimming left V 8 bases short and J 5 bases short, with 8 bases between. CDR1 and CDR2 from the germline V gene are MNHEY and SVGAGI. The CDR3 runs 11 residues.